Sequencing of this TCR beta chain was carried out in a study of CD8+CD57+ T cells in acquired aplastic anemia. Across the study: Sorted CD4+ and CD8+ cells yielded roughly 3.1 ug of DNA on average.

Points from the study as a whole: A set of around 30 CD8+ CDR3 sequences was shared between patients and controls, and these sequences appeared highly expressed in patients. Patients versus controls showed no significant CD8+ Simpson's diversity difference.

Germline lookup yields CDR1 SNHLY and CDR2 FYNNEI. Trimming shortened V by 8 bases and J by 5 bases, and 18 bases separated the two germline ends. CDR3 length: 14 residues. As to this clonotype: Its specificity is not known.

All sequencing subjects had displayed CD8+CD57+ cell expansion on flow cytometry. Every one of the patients had aplastic anemia (severe, acquired). Genomic DNA served as template for TCR beta VDJ and CDR3 profiling. TCRdb fed the reads into MiXCR, producing one record per CDR3 protein. Found here are some 120,000 distinct CDR3 sequences, less than 50% of them singletons; the top ten hold about 2.6%. The rearrangement links TRBV2 to TRBJ2-5, with D perhaps matching TRBD2 (6 bases). The source of this sequence is a human donor with aplastic anemia. Sequencing used sorted CD4+, CD8+, or CD8+CD57+ T cells (not recorded which) from PBMCs. Here the CDR3 reads CASGPGTRAETQYF. The CDR3 region has the DNA TGTGCCAGCGGACCCGGGACTCGGGCGGAGACCCAGTACTTC.